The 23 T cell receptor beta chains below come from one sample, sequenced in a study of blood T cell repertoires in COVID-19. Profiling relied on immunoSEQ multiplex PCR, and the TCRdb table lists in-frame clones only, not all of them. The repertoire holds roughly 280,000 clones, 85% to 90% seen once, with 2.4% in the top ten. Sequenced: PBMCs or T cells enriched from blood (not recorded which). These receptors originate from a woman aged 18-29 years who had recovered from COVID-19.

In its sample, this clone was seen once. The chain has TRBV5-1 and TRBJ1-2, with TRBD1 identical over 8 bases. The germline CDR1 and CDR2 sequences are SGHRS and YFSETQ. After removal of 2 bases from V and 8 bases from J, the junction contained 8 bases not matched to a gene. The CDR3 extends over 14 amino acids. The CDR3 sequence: CASSFSDRGDGYTF. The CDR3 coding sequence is TGCGCCAGCAGCTTTTCAGACAGGGGTGACGGCTACACCTTC.

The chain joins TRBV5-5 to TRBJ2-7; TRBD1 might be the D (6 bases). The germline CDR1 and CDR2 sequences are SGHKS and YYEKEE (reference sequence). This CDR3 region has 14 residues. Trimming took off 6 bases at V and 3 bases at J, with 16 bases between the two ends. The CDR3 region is CASTTPGQHYEQYF. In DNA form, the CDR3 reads TGTGCCAGCACCACCCCCGGACAGCACTACGAGCAGTACTTC.

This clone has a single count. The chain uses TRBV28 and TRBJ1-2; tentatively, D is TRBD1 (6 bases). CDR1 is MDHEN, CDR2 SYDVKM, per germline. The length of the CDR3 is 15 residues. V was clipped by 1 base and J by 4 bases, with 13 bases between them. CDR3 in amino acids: CASSLSGRGGYGYTF. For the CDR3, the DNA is TGTGCCAGCAGTTTATCCGGCAGGGGTGGCTATGGCTACACCTTC.

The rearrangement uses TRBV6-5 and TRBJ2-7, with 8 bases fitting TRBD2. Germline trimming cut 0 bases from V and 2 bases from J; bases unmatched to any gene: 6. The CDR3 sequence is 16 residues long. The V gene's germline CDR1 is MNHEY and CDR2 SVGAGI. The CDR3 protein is CASSYSRLAGTYEQYF. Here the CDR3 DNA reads TGTGCCAGCAGTTACTCACGGCTAGCGGGTACCTACGAGCAGTACTTC.

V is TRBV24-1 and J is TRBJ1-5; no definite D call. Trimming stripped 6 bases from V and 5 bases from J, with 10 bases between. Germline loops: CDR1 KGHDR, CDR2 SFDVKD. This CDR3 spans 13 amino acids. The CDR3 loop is CATSQRRDQPQHF. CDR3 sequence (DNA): TGTGCCACCAGTCAAAGGAGGGATCAGCCCCAGCATTTT.

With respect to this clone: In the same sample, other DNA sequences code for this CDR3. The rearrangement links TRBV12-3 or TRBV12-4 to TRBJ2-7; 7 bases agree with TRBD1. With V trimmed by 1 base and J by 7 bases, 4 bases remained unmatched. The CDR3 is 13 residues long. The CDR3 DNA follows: TGTGCCAGCAGTTTAGGAGGGGGCGGGGAGCAGTACTTC. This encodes CASSLGGGGEQYF.

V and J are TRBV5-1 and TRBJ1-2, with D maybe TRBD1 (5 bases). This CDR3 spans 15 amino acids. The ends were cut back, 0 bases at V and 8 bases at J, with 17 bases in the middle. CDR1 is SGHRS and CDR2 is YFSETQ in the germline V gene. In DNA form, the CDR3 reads TGCGCCAGCAGCTTGGAAGTCGGGGGGTTCGGAGGCTACACCTTC. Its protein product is CASSLEVGGFGGYTF.

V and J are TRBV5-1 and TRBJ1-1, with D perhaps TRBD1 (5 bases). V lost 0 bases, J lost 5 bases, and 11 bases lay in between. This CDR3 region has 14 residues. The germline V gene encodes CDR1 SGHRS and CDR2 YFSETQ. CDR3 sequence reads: CASSLVGGMTEAFF. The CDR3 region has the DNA TGCGCCAGCAGCTTGGTGGGGGGTATGACTGAAGCTTTCTTT.

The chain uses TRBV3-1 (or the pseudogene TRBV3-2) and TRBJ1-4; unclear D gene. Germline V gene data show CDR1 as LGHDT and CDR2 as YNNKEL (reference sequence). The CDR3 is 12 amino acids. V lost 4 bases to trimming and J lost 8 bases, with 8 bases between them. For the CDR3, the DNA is TGTGCCAGCAGCCCACTCAACGAAAAACTGTTTTTT. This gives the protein CASSPLNEKLFF.

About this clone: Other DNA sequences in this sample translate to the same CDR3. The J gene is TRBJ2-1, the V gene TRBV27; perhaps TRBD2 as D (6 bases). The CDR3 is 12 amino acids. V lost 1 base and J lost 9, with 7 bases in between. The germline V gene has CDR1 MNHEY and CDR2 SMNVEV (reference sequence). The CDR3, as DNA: TGTGCCAGCAGTTTATGGGGAGGTGAGCAGTTCTTC. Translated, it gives CASSLWGGEQFF.

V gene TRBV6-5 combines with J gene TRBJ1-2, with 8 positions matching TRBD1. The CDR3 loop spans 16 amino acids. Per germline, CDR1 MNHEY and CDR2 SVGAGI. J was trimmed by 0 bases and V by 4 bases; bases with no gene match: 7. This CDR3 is CASSSGTGAANYGYTF. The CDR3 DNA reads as TGTGCCAGCAGTTCCGGGACAGGCGCTGCTAACTATGGCTACACCTTC.

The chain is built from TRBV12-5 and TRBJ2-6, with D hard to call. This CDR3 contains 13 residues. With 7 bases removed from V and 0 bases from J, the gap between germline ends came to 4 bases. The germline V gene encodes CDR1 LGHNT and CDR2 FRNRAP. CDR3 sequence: CASALSGANVLTF. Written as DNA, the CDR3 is TGTGCTAGTGCCCTCTCTGGGGCCAACGTCCTGACTTTC.

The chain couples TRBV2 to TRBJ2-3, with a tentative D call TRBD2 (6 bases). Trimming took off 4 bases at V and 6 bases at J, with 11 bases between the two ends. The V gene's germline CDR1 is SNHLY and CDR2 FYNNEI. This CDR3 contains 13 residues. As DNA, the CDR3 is TGTGCCAGCAGTGTACGGGGGATGGATACGCAGTATTTT. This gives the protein CASSVRGMDTQYF.

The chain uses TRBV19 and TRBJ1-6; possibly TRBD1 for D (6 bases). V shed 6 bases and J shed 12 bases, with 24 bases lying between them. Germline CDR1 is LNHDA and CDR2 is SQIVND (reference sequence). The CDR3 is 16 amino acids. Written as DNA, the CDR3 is TGTGCCAGTAGCGTACTCCCGGGACACGGAGAACTACCCCTCCACTTT. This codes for CASSVLPGHGELPLHF.

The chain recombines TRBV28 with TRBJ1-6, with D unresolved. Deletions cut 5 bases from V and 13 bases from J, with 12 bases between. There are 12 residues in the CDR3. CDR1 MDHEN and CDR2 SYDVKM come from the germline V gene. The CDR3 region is CASSPHPRPLHF. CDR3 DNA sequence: TGTGCCAGCAGTCCACACCCGCGGCCCCTCCACTTT.

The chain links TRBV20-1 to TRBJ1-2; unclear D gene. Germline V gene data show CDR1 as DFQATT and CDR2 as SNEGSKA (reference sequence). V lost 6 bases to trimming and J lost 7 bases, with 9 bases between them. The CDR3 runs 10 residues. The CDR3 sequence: CSAGGLGYTF. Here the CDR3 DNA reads TGCAGTGCCGGTGGACTTGGCTACACCTTC.

The CDR3 DNA sequence: TGTGCCAGCTCACCAACAGCCGGTAGCACAGATACGCAGTATTTT. This sequence encodes CASSPTAGSTDTQYF. This chain links TRBV18 with TRBJ2-3; no firm D call. CDR1 is KGHSH, CDR2 LQKENI, per germline. The CDR3 has 15 amino acids. With 2 bases removed from V and 0 bases from J, the gap between germline ends came to 9 bases. Complete variable domain (other parts from reference TRBV18 and TRBJ2-3): NAGVMQNPRHLVRRRGQEARLRCSPMKGHSHVYWYRQLPEEGLKFMVYLQKENIIDESGMPKERFSAEFPKEGPSILRIQQVVRGDSAAYFCASSPTAGSTDTQYFGPGTRLTVL.

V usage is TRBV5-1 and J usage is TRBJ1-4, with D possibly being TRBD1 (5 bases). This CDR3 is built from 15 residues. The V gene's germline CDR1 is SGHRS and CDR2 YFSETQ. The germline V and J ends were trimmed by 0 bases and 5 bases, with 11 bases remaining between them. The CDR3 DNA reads TGCGCCAGCAGCTTGGTAGGGACTGAGAATGAAAAACTGTTTTTT. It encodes CASSLVGTENEKLFF.

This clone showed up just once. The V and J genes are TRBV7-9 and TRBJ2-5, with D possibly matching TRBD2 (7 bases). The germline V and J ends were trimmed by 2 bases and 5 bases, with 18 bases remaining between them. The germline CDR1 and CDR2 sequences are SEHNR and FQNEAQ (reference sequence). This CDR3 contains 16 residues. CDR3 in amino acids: CASSLLSGGGMETQYF. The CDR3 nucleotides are TGTGCCAGCAGCTTATTGTCGGGGGGCGGAATGGAGACCCAGTACTTC.

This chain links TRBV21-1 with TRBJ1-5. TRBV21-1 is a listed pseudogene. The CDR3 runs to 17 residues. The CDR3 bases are TGTGCCAGCAGCAAGAGTATTGAGCCGTATAGCAATCAGCCCCAGCATTTT. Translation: CASSKSIEPYSNQPQHF.

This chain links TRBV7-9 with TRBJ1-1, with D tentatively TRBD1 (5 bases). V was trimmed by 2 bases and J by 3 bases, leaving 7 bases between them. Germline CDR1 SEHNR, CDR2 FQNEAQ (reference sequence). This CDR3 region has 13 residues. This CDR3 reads CASSLWGYTEAFF. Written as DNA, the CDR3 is TGTGCCAGCAGCTTATGGGGCTACACTGAAGCTTTCTTT.

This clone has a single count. CDR3 residues: CASSPPDGRTEAFF. The DNA for the CDR3 is TGTGCCAGCTCACCACCTGACGGGAGGACTGAAGCTTTCTTT. The rearrangement links TRBV18 to TRBJ1-1; D is unresolved. The CDR3 is made up of 14 amino acids. The V end lost 0 bases, the J end lost 5 bases, and 10 bases lay between the germline ends. In germline, CDR1 is KGHSH, CDR2 LQKENI. The full variable domain, with the rest looked up from reference TRBV18 and TRBJ1-1, is NAGVMQNPRHLVRRRGQEARLRCSPMKGHSHVYWYRQLPEEGLKFMVYLQKENIIDESGMPKERFSAEFPKEGPSILRIQQVVRGDSAAYFCASSPPDGRTEAFFGQGTRLTVV.

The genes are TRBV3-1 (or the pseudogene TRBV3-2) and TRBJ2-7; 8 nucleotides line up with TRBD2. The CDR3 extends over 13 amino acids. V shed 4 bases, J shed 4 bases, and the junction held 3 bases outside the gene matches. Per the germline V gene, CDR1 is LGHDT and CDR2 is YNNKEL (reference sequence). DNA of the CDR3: TGTGCCAGCAGCCCGGGGGGGCGTTACGAGCAGTACTTC. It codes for CASSPGGRYEQYF.